One and the same sample provided the 21 T cell receptor beta chains below, sequenced in a study of shared clonotypes between healthy human individuals. Profiling relied on immunoSEQ multiplex PCR, and the TCRdb table lists in-frame clones only, not all of them. The repertoire holds approximately 2,300,000 clones, with about 90% as singletons. The source material was naive CD4+ T cells from PBMCs. Subset defined: CD45RA+ positively selected. These receptors all stem from a man between 18 and 29 years old in good health. Some clones in this sample may be carry-over from other donors' samples.

V is TRBV14 and J is TRBJ2-3; 9 bases align to TRBD1. From germline, CDR1 is SGHDN and CDR2 FVKESK. The CDR3 spans 14 residues. J lost 5 bases, V lost 4 bases, and 4 bases had no gene match. DNA of the CDR3: TGTGCCAGCAGCCGACAGGGGGACGGAGATACGCAGTATTTT. Amino acids: CASSRQGDGDTQYF.

This chain links TRBV4-1 with TRBJ2-3; 10 positions agree with TRBD2. Germline values: CDR1 MGHRA, CDR2 YSYEKL. V shed 1 base and J 2 bases; nucleotides not matched to a gene: 6. This CDR3 contains 17 residues. This CDR3 is CASSQGVGLAVTDTQYF. CDR3 bases: TGCGCCAGCAGCCAAGGTGTTGGACTAGCGGTCACAGATACGCAGTATTTT.

This rearrangement joins TRBV27 to TRBJ2-7, with 7 bases matching TRBD1. CDR1 and CDR2 (germline): MNHEY, SMNVEV (reference sequence). The CDR3 is 15 amino acids. V gave up 4 bases and J gave up 2 bases; unmatched junction bases: 8. CDR3 protein: CASSSTGVLAYEQYF. For the CDR3, the DNA is TGTGCCAGCAGTTCTACAGGGGTTCTAGCCTACGAGCAGTACTTC.

The J gene is TRBJ2-5, the V gene TRBV9, with D possibly TRBD2 on 6 matching bases. Germline assignment: CDR1 SGDLS and CDR2 YYNGEE. This CDR3 has 14 amino acids. The V end lost 3 bases, the J end lost 5 bases, and 14 bases lay between the germline ends. CDR3 in DNA: TGTGCCAGCAGCGCTATAGGGAGGATCGAGACCCAGTACTTC. It specifies CASSAIGRIETQYF.

CDR3 DNA: TGTGCCAGCAGCTCACGGGCACGGGAAAAACTGTTTTTT. Amino acids: CASSSRAREKLFF. The J gene is TRBJ1-4, the V gene TRBV5-5; D not resolved. Trimming cost V 3 bases and J 8 bases, with 11 bases left between them. The CDR3 covers 13 residues. Per germline, CDR1 SGHKS and CDR2 YYEKEE (reference sequence).

This chain connects TRBV9 to TRBJ2-3; 10 bases are shared with TRBD2. With V trimmed by 2 bases and J by 3 bases, 3 bases remained unmatched. The CDR3 sequence is 15 residues long. From germline, CDR1 is SGDLS and CDR2 YYNGEE. CDR3 amino acids: CASSVTSGTTDTQYF. CDR3 in DNA: TGTGCCAGCAGCGTTACTAGCGGGACGACAGATACGCAGTATTTT.

This sequence joins TRBV28 and TRBJ1-1; D may be TRBD1 (5 bases). CDR1 and CDR2 from the germline V gene are MDHEN and SYDVKM. This CDR3 spans 17 amino acids. V lost 2 bases, J lost 0 bases, and 16 bases lay in between. For the CDR3, the DNA is TGTGCCAGCAGTTTACCTCCGGCCCTCAGGGTGAACACTGAAGCTTTCTTT. It is translated as CASSLPPALRVNTEAFF.

The chain combines TRBV5-5 with TRBJ1-1; perhaps TRBD1 as D (6 bases). The CDR3 has 13 amino acids. Per germline, CDR1 SGHKS and CDR2 YYEKEE (reference sequence). Trimming removed 1 base at V and 7 bases at J, with 11 bases between. The CDR3 coding sequence is TGTGCCAGCAGCTTGAGGACAGCTCTTGAAGCTTTCTTT. It is translated as CASSLRTALEAFF.

CDR3 in amino acids: CAISDSLGLAGLAGHTGELFF. Written as DNA, the CDR3 is TGTGCCATCAGTGATAGTCTGGGGCTAGCGGGACTGGCGGGCCACACCGGGGAGCTGTTTTTT. The genes are TRBV10-3 and TRBJ2-2; 9 nucleotides align to TRBD2. From germline, CDR1 is ENHRY and CDR2 SYGVKD. Trimming cost V 3 bases and J 3 bases; bases outside gene matches: 20. This CDR3 spans 21 amino acids.

The rearrangement uses TRBV5-6 and TRBJ1-1; TRBD1 aligns across 8 bases. The CDR3 spans 15 residues. CDR1 is SGHDT, CDR2 YYEEEE, per germline. Trimming at V came to 3 bases and at J to 1 base, leaving 5 bases not matched to a gene. The CDR3 DNA reads TGTGCCAGCAGCTCCAGGGGGCTTGGGAACACTGAAGCTTTCTTT. Residues: CASSSRGLGNTEAFF. Full variable domain (rest looked up from reference TRBV5-6 and TRBJ1-1): DAGVTQSPTHLIKTRGQQVTLRCSPKSGHDTVSWYQQALGQGPQFIFQYYEEEERQRGNFPDRFSGHQFPNYSSELNVNALLLGDSALYLCASSSRGLGNTEAFFGQGTRLTVV.

In regard to this clone: One end of the junction varies from germline; a read error may be responsible. V and J are TRBV18 and TRBJ1-4; 7 nucleotides match TRBD1. The germline V gene has CDR1 KGHSH and CDR2 LQKENI. CDR3 length: 14 amino acids. As DNA, the CDR3 is TGTGCCAGTTCACGACAGGGATCTAATGAAAAACTGTTTTTT. Its protein is CASSRQGSNEKLFF.

This chain connects TRBV19 to TRBJ1-2, with a weak D call TRBD1 (6 bases). The CDR3 runs 17 residues. The V and J ends lost 4 bases and 0 bases respectively, with 18 bases between them. The germline V gene encodes CDR1 LNHDA and CDR2 SQIVND (reference sequence). The CDR3 DNA sequence: TGTGCCAGTAGTAGACCGACAGGTTTGATAGCTAACTATGGCTACACCTTC. It codes for CASSRPTGLIANYGYTF.

The chain combines TRBV28 with TRBJ1-1; maybe TRBD1 (5 bases). The CDR3 totals 11 residues. The V end lost 6 bases, the J end lost 9 bases, and 11 bases lay between the germline ends. From germline, CDR1 is MDHEN and CDR2 SYDVKM. This chain's CDR3 is CASRSAGKAFF. The CDR3 bases are TGTGCCAGCAGGAGTGCAGGGAAAGCTTTCTTT.

V and J are TRBV5-1 and TRBJ2-4; 7 bases match TRBD1. J gave up 1 base and V 4 bases, and 8 bases lay outside the gene matches. Germline values: CDR1 SGHRS, CDR2 YFSETQ. There are 16 residues in the CDR3. In DNA, the CDR3 is TGCGCCAGCAGCCTCACAGGGGATGGTGCCAAAAACATTCAGTACTTC. Amino acids: CASSLTGDGAKNIQYF.

J is TRBJ2-1 and V is TRBV2; D may be TRBD2 (6 bases). Germline V gene lookup returns CDR1 SNHLY and CDR2 FYNNEI. The CDR3 consists of 16 residues. Trimming shortened V by 2 bases and J by 7 bases, and 18 bases separated the two germline ends. In DNA form, the CDR3 reads TGTGCCAGCAGTGAATTAGTAGTAGCGGAGGGGAATGAGCAGTTCTTC. It translates to CASSELVVAEGNEQFF.

With regard to this clone: Additional DNA sequences in this sample encode the identical CDR3. The chain links TRBV28 to TRBJ1-5; unclear D gene. CDR3 length equals 12 residues. Trimming removed 5 bases at V and 5 bases at J, with 7 bases between. In germline, CDR1 is MDHEN, CDR2 SYDVKM. CDR3 DNA sequence: TGTGCCAGCAGTCTTCCTTATCAGCCCCAGCATTTT. Encoded protein: CASSLPYQPQHF. The variable domain in full, completed from reference TRBV28 and TRBJ1-5, reads DVKVTQSSRYLVKRTGEKVFLECVQDMDHENMFWYRQDPGLGLRLIYFSYDVKMKEKGDIPEGYSVSREKKERFSLILESASTNQTSMYLCASSLPYQPQHFGDGTRLSIL.

In this sample, this clone turned up once. The V gene is TRBV2, the J gene TRBJ2-2; tentative D call: TRBD1 (5 bases). The CDR3 consists of 15 residues. Germline CDR1 and CDR2: SNHLY and FYNNEI. V gave up 7 bases and J gave up 5 bases, with 17 bases separating them. The CDR3 region is CASNEDRVLTGELFF. In nucleotides, the CDR3 is TGTGCCAGCAACGAAGACAGAGTCCTAACCGGGGAGCTGTTTTTT.

The chain combines TRBV28 with TRBJ2-4, with D perhaps matching TRBD2 (6 bases). Looked up from germline, CDR1 is MDHEN and CDR2 is SYDVKM. The CDR3 consists of 15 residues. Trimming took off 5 bases at V and 8 bases at J, with 19 bases between the two ends. The CDR3 sequence: CASSPSAGGWDIQYF. Here the CDR3 DNA reads TGTGCCAGCAGTCCCTCAGCCGGGGGTTGGGACATTCAGTACTTC.

This sequence joins TRBV28 and TRBJ2-3; D may be TRBD1 (5 bases). The CDR3 consists of 15 residues. Trimming shortened V by 2 bases and J by 4 bases, and 13 bases separated the two germline ends. From germline, CDR1 is MDHEN and CDR2 SYDVKM. CDR3 coding DNA: TGTGCCAGCAGTTTAGTAGGGGATTGGGCAGATACGCAGTATTTT. Translating gives CASSLVGDWADTQYF.

V and J are TRBV5-6 and TRBJ2-2; D remains unclear. Trimming removed 5 bases at V and 1 base at J, with 12 bases between. The CDR3 contains 15 residues. Germline CDR1 SGHDT, CDR2 YYEEEE. The CDR3 spells CASRSDPVNTGELFF. CDR3 coding DNA: TGTGCCAGCAGGTCAGATCCGGTGAACACCGGGGAGCTGTTTTTT.

The V and J genes are TRBV4-2 and TRBJ2-3, with 12 bases aligning to TRBD2. This CDR3 is built from 15 residues. V was pared by 6 bases and J by 4 bases, with 5 bases of the junction left unmatched. Germline lookup yields CDR1 LGHNA and CDR2 YNFKEQ. The CDR3 DNA reads TGTGCCAGCAGACGGACTAGCGGGACATCAGATACGCAGTATTTT. Amino acid sequence: CASRRTSGTSDTQYF.